The entry below describes one TCR beta chain. This clonotype has ten or more counts. The clone's antigen remains unknown. Base quality data are lacking; no much larger clone is found one base away. CDR1 and CDR2, looked up from the germline V gene (reference sequence), are DFQATT and SNEGSKA. From its cysteine to its phenylalanine, the CDR3 spans 16 amino acids. Only CDR3 DNA is held: 48 bases, read in frame from base 1. V is reduced by 0 bases and J by 1 base, leaving a spacing of 14 bases between them. This sample is part of a study of T cell repertoires in cytomegalovirus infection (dated by TCRdb to the late 2010s). Study-wide context: Donor HLA type was relevant to the analysis, as public TCR beta signatures indicated carriage of CMV infection together with the matching HLA type.

TCRdb records Illumina HiSeq 1500 as the sequencer. TCRdb reprocessing: public reads trimmed at Q25 with fastp, clones called with MiXCR, in-frame beta chains kept. CDR3 protein sequences are deduplicated, and each keeps its most common genes and DNA. Counted in this sample were hundreds of thousands of distinct CDR3 sequences; 20% to 30% of them appeared once. The biggest ten clones account for 6.5% to 10% of the sample. The paper as a whole reports these results and caveats: The ex vivo response was dominated by HLA-C-restricted CMV-specific TCR beta clonotypes, which also provided the single most frequent clonotype in two of eight donors. Cumulative frequency of public TCR beta family members discriminated carriers of CMV infection plus the relevant HLA type in this cohort and an independent 352-donor cohort.

The rearrangement joined TRBV20-1 to TRBJ2-3; perhaps TRBD2 is the D gene, with 6 bases matching. Sequencing was performed on CD8+ T cells from PBMCs. The source is a human donor in good health (CMV status not recorded). Some clones in this sample may be carry-over from other donors' samples. The DNA reads TGCAGTGCTAGAGATCCACGGGAGTCCCGCACAGATACGCAGTATTTT. This codes for CSARDPRESRTDTQYF.